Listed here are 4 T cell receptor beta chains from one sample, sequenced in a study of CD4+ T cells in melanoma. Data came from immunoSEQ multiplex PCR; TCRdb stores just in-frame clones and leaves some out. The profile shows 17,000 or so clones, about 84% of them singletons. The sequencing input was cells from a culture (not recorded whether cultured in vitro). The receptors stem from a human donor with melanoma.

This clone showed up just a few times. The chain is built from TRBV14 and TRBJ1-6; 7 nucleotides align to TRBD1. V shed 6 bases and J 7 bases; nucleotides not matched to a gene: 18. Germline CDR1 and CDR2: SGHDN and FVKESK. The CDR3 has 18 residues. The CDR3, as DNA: TGTGCCAGCAGTCACTCTATCGGTCGGACAGGCGGCAATTCACCCCTCCACTTT. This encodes CASSHSIGRTGGNSPLHF. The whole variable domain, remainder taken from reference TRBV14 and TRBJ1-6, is EAGVTQFPSHSVIEKGQTVTLRCDPISGHDNLYWYRRVMGKEIKFLLHFVKESKQDESGMPNNRFLAERTGGTYSTLKVQPAELEDSGVYFCASSHSIGRTGGNSPLHFGNGTRLTVT.

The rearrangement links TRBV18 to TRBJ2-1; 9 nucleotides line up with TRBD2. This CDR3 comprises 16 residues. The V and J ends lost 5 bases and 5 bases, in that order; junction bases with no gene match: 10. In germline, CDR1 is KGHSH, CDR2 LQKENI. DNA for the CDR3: TGTGCCAGCTCAGGGAGTAGCGGGGGCCCCAACAATGAGCAGTTCTTC. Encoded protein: CASSGSSGGPNNEQFF.

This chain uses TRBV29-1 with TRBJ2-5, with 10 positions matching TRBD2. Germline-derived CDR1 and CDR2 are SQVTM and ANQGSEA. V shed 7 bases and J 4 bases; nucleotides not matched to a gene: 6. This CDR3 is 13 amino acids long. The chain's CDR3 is CSALSGGVETQYF. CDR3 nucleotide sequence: TGCAGCGCCCTGAGCGGGGGGGTAGAGACCCAGTACTTC.

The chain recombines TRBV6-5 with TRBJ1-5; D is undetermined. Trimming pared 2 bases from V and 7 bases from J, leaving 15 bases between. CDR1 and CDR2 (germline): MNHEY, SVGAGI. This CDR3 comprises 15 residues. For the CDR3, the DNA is TGTGCCAGCAGTTACGGTAGGAGTCCGAAGCAGCCCCAGCATTTT. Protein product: CASSYGRSPKQPQHF.